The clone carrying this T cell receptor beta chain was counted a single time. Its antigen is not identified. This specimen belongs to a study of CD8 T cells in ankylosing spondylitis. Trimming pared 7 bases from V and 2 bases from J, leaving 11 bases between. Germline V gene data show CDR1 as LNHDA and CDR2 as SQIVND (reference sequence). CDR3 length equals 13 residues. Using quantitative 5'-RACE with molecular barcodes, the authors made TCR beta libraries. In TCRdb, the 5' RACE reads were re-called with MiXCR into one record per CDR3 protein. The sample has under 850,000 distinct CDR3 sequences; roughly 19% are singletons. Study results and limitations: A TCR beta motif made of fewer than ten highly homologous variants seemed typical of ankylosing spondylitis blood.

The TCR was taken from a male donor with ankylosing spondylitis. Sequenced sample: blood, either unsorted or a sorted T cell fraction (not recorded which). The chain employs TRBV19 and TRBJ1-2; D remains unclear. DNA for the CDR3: TGTGCCAGTATGGGCAACCGCAACTATGGCTACACCTTC. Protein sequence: CASMGNRNYGYTF.